The rows below give T cell receptor beta chains drawn from one sample of a study of cytomegalovirus exposure and HLA in healthy donors. Clones were sequenced by immunoSEQ multiplex PCR, and TCRdb holds only the in-frame ones, with some missing. The sample shows 75,000 to 100,000 clones, approximately 74% of them seen only once. Sequencing input: PBMCs. The receptors were gathered from a woman between 70 and 85 years old in good health and CMV-seropositive. Each CDR3 is given with its conserved first and last residue. A D gene is named only where the DNA matches it firmly. Size is stated for part of the rows, as once, few or many counts, or as a class when the clone is expanded.

NA TRBJ1-6 TRBD1 TRBV5-1 TGCGCCAGCAGCCAGAGGGACAGGATCAATTCACCCCTCCACTTT CASSQRDRINSPLHF
NA TRBJ2-7 NA TRBV4-3 TGCGCCAGCAGCCAAGATACAGGCTCCTACGAGCAGTACTTC CASSQDTGSYEQYF
NA TRBJ1-5 TRBD1 TRBV28 TGTGCCAGCAGTTTCCCGACAGGGGGCAGGCAGCCCCAGCATTTT CASSFPTGGRQPQHF
few TRBJ2-5 NA TRBV19 TGTGCCAGTGGAGAGATTAACCAAGAGACCCAGTACTTC CASGEINQETQYF
NA TRBJ2-7 NA TRBV6-5 TGTGCCAGCAGTTACTCGGTAGCTCATCCCTACGAGCAGTACTTC CASSYSVAHPYEQYF
NA TRBJ2-3 NA TRBV7-9 TGTGCCAGCAGCCTCTTTAACAGTCCTAGCACAGATACGCAGTATTTT CASSLFNSPSTDTQYF
NA TRBJ2-2 TRBD2 TRBV9 TGTGCCAGCAGCCTCGGACTAGCGGGGTACACCGGGGAGCTGTTTTTT CASSLGLAGYTGELFF
NA TRBJ1-2 NA TRBV19 TGTGCCAGTAGTATGGAAACAACCGGGATCTATGGCTACACCTTC CASSMETTGIYGYTF
NA TRBJ2-5 NA TRBV28 TGTGCCAGCAGCCGGGTAGGGGGCCAAGAGACCCAGTACTTC CASSRVGGQETQYF
NA TRBJ2-2 NA TRBV5-5 TGTGCCAGCAGCCCCCGGGACACCGGGGAGCTGTTTTTT CASSPRDTGELFF
once TRBJ2-1 NA TRBV7-9 TGTGCCAGCAGCTTAGATAGGGCGGGGCATAGAAGCTCCTACAATGAGCAGTTCTTC CASSLDRAGHRSSYNEQFF
NA TRBJ1-2 NA TRBV12-5 TGTGCTAGTCTGGGGGGGGAACAGGTGCCCTATGGCTACACCTTC CASLGGEQVPYGYTF
NA TRBJ1-2 NA TRBV29-1 TGCAGCGTTACCTATCATTCGACAGAGACCTATGGCTACACCTTC CSVTYHSTETYGYTF
NA TRBJ2-1 TRBD2 TRBV5-5 TGTGCCAGCAGCCCTCTACCGGGACTAGCGACCAATGAGCAGTTCTTC CASSPLPGLATNEQFF
few TRBJ2-1 NA TRBV7-6 TGTGCCAGCAGCTTAAGACAGTCCTACAATGAGCAGTTCTTC CASSLRQSYNEQFF
NA TRBJ1-1 TRBD1 TRBV10-3 TGTGCCATCAGAAACACCGGGACAGGGAAAACTGAAGCTTTCTTT CAIRNTGTGKTEAFF
NA TRBJ1-1 NA TRBV11-3 TGTGCCAGCAGCTTACAGGATAACACTGAAGCTTTCTTT CASSLQDNTEAFF
NA TRBJ2-7 NA TRBV28 TGTGCCAGCAGTTTATGGACGTTATGGGGGACAAACTACGAGCAGTACTTC CASSLWTLWGTNYEQYF
once TRBJ2-7 TRBD2 TRBV28 TGTGCCAGCAGTTTAGTGGCGGGAGGCGATTACGAGCAGTACTTC CASSLVAGGDYEQYF
NA TRBJ2-1 TRBD2 TRBV12-5 TGTGCTAGTGGTTTAGAACTAGCGAAATACAATGAGCAGTTCTTC CASGLELAKYNEQFF
NA TRBJ1-1 NA TRBV2 TGTGCCAGCAGCACAGGGAGAACTGAAGCTTTCTTT CASSTGRTEAFF
NA TRBJ1-1 NA TRBV28 TGTGCCAGCAGTTTATCGGGACCGCGGGGAGCGAACACTGAAGCTTTCTTT CASSLSGPRGANTEAFF
NA TRBJ2-7 TRBD1 TRBV2 TGTGCCAGCAGTGAAGCTGGACAGGGGAACGAGCAGTACTTC CASSEAGQGNEQYF